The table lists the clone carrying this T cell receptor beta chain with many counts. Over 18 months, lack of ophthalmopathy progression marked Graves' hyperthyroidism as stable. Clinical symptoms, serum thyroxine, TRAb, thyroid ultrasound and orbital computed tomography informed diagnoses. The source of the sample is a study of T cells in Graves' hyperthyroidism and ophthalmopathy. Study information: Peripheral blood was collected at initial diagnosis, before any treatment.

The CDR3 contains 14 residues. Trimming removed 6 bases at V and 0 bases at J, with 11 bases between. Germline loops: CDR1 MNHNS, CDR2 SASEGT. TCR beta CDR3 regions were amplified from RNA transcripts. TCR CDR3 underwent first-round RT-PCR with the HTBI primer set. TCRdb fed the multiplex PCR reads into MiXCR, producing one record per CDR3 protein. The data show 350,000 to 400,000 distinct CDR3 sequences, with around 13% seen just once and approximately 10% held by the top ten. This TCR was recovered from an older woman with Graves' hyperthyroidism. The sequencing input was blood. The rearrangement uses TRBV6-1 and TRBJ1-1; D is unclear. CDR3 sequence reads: CASSSKTVNTEAFF. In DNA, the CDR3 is TGTGCCAGCAGCTCAAAGACTGTGAACACTGAAGCTTTCTTT.